This record covers a single TCR beta chain. This record comes from a study of blood T cell repertoires in COVID-19. Study-wide context: Acute and convalescent COVID-19 specimens originated in the United States, Italy and Spain. The cDNA or gDNA used as material had been derived from T cells, B-cell-depleted T cells, or PBMCs.

The authors' processing: Amplifying reference gene primers gave estimates of nucleated cell counts. Only in-frame clones appear in the TCRdb table, and some are missing; sequencing was by immunoSEQ multiplex PCR. The V and J calls and the clone size are those of that table, but D and trimming were determined from the DNA. The table records 80,000 to 130,000 clones, approximately 90% of them present only once. Source material: peripheral blood. This clonotype originated in a man aged 60-69 years with acute or convalescent COVID-19.

The CDR3 loop reads CASSLGGPGNTIYF. CDR3 nucleotide sequence: TGTGCCAGCAGCTTGGGGGGGCCCGGAAACACCATATATTTT. This chain joins TRBV5-5 and TRBJ1-3; TRBD1 might be the D (6 bases). Trimming removed 0 bases from V and 4 bases from J, with 8 bases in between. This CDR3 comprises 14 residues. Germline V gives CDR1 SGHKS, CDR2 YYEKEE (reference sequence).